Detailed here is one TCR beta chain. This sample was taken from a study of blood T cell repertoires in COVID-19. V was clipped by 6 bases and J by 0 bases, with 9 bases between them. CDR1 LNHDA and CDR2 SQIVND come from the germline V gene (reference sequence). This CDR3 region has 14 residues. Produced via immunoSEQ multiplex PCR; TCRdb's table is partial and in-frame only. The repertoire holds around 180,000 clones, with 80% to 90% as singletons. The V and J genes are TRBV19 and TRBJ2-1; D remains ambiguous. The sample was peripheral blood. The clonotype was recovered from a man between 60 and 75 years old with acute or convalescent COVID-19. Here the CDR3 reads CASSESNSYNEQFF. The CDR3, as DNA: TGTGCCAGTAGCGAGTCAAACTCCTACAATGAGCAGTTCTTC.